This TCR beta chain derives from a study of blood T cell repertoires in COVID-19. About the study: Material from acute and convalescent COVID-19 was sourced from the United States, Italy and Spain. PBMCs, B-cell-depleted T cells, or T cells were the source of the cDNA or gDNA that made up the material.

Original data processing: Using reference gene primer amplification, nucleated cell counts were estimated. Measured with immunoSEQ multiplex PCR; TCRdb has only the in-frame clones, and not every one. The V and J calls and clone size are taken from that table; D and trimming were inferred from the DNA. This sample has approximately 82,000 clones, with roughly 92% found just once. V was shortened by 0 bases and J by 1 base, with 4 bases between the two germline ends. The CDR3 totals 14 residues. From germline, CDR1 is SGHDT and CDR2 YYEEEE. Sequences were obtained from peripheral blood. The clonotype comes from a woman aged 55-70 years with active COVID-19. V usage is TRBV5-6 and J usage is TRBJ2-2; no definite D call. The CDR3 loop is CASSLVQNTGELFF. In DNA, the CDR3 is TGTGCCAGCAGCTTGGTTCAGAACACCGGGGAGCTGTTTTTT.